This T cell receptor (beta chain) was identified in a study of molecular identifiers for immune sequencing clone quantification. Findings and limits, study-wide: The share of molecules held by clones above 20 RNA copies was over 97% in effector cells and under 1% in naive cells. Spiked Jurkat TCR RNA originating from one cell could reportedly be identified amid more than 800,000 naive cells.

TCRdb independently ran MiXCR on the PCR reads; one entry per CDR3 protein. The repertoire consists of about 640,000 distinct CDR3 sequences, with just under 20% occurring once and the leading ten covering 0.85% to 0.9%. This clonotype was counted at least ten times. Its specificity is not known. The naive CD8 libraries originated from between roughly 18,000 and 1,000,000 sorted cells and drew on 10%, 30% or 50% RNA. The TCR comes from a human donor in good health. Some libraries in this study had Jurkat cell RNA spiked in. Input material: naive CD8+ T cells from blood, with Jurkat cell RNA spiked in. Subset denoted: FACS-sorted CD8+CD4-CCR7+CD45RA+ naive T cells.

CDR3 sequence: CAISEPRTGDSPYEQYF. For the CDR3, the DNA is TGTGCCATCAGTGAGCCGCGAACTGGGGACAGCCCCTACGAGCAGTACTTC. The chain employs TRBV10-3 and TRBJ2-7; TRBD1 matches 7 bases. The junction had 12 bases not matched to a gene; V was cut back by 2 bases and J by 2 bases. This CDR3 has 17 amino acids. Germline V gives CDR1 ENHRY, CDR2 SYGVKD.